This T cell receptor (beta chain) was documented in a study of cytomegalovirus exposure and HLA in healthy donors. About the study: There were approximately 400 genotyped donors. Of these, about 81% fell in the genetic ancestry cluster associated with self-reported Caucasian donors.

To note about this clone: Antigen: not known.

There are 14 residues in the CDR3. CDR1 is MNHNS and CDR2 is SASEGT in the germline V gene. V was clipped by 11 bases and J by 3 bases; unmatched bases: 11. Study results and limitations: The availability of immune exposure information extended only to CMV serostatus. Altogether, 160 or so TCR beta chains were recorded as cytomegalovirus-associated.

PCR was performed using 60 Vbeta and 13 Jbeta primers. Clones were sequenced by immunoSEQ multiplex PCR, and TCRdb holds only the in-frame ones, with some missing. Here the sample table reports tens of thousands of clones. Sequenced: PBMCs. This clonotype originated in a female donor in good health and CMV-seropositive. The chain couples TRBV6-1 to TRBJ2-7; TRBD1 aligns across 9 bases. The CDR3 region is CAAQGRTGDYEQYF. The CDR3 bases are TGTGCCGCCCAGGGTAGGACAGGGGACTACGAGCAGTACTTC.